This record looks at one T cell receptor (beta chain) sequence and its context. Its target is not known. Other nucleotide sequences in the sample specify the same CDR3. The sample comes from a study of T cell responses to AZD1222 COVID-19 vaccine. Points from the study as a whole: In the spike-specific TCR repertoire, nearly half reportedly target unmutated variant regions. Spike-specific TCR breadth and depth were elevated following two AZD1222 doses.

Sequencing was performed with immunoSEQ multiplex PCR; in TCRdb, only in-frame clones are kept and a portion is missing. In the table there are 120,000 to 150,000 clones, roughly nine tenths of which are singletons. CDR3 size: 14 residues. The germline CDR1 and CDR2 sequences are SGHVS and FQNEAQ. The V and J ends lost 1 base and 4 bases, in that order; junction bases with no gene match: 2. This specimen was peripheral blood, taken 28 days after the second AZD1222 dose. The chain recombines TRBV7-8 with TRBJ2-3; TRBD2 agrees at 7 bases. The clonotype originates from an adult who received the AZD1222 COVID-19 vaccine. The CDR3 here is CASSLVLAADTQYF. The DNA of the CDR3 is TGTGCCAGCAGCTTAGTGCTAGCGGCAGATACGCAGTATTTT.